This T cell receptor (beta chain) emerged from a study of cytomegalovirus exposure and HLA in healthy donors. General study results and limits: V- and J-gene trimming of TCR beta was linked (in a later analysis) to a missense DCLRE1C variant. Some V segments (TRBV6-2 and TRBV6-3 among them) were excluded as indistinguishable. In a later analysis, compared with equally common non-associated chains, HLA-associated beta chains were more expanded.

V dropped 2 bases and J dropped 1 base, with 9 bases sitting between them. Germline lookup yields CDR1 GTSNPN and CDR2 SVGIG (reference sequence). The CDR3 length is 14 residues. As concerns this clone: Its antigen remains unknown.

The PCR made use of 60 Vbeta and 13 Jbeta primers. Under the authors' procedure: Roughly 10 million shared chains were among some 80 million unique TCR beta chains counted in a later analysis. Assay: immunoSEQ multiplex PCR; the TCRdb copy retains only in-frame clones and omits some. V and J calls and clone size are those listed in that table; D and trimming were worked out from the DNA. The table has about 130,000 clones, around 73% seen once; the top ten hold about a tenth. The clonotype originates from a young man in good health and CMV-seropositive. The chain recombines TRBV30 with TRBJ1-3; D is uncertain. The specimen sequenced was PBMCs. The CDR3 reads CAWSQEQSGNTIYF. The CDR3 DNA reads as TGTGCCTGGAGTCAGGAACAGTCTGGAAACACCATATATTTT.